Listed here are 6 T cell receptor beta chains from one sample, sequenced in a study of blood T cell repertoires in COVID-19. TCRdb's copy holds only in-frame clones and misses some; the assay was immunoSEQ multiplex PCR. This sample has approximately 150,000 clones, with 84% found just once. Input material: peripheral blood. The receptors come from a woman between 50 and 59 years old in a cohort sampled during active or convalescent COVID-19.

The chain carries TRBV6-1 and TRBJ1-2; unclear D gene. The length of the CDR3 is 17 residues. V lost 1 base and J 4 bases, leaving 19 bases between the germline ends. CDR1 is MNHNS, CDR2 SASEGT, per germline. The DNA of the CDR3 is TGTGCCAGCAGTGAAGTGGGGAGTTTGGGGTCGGCCTATGGCTACACCTTC. Translation gives CASSEVGSLGSAYGYTF.

The rearrangement links TRBV4-1 to TRBJ1-3; 7 bases fit TRBD1. Losses at the gene ends were 5 bases for V and 0 bases for J; bases not matched to a gene: 1. This CDR3 comprises 14 residues. Germline CDR1 is MGHRA and CDR2 is YSYEKL. The CDR3 sequence is CASSYRGSGNTIYF. DNA for the CDR3: TGCGCCAGCAGCTACAGGGGCTCTGGAAACACCATATATTTT.

This clone was detected once. This chain connects TRBV3-1 (or the pseudogene TRBV3-2) to TRBJ1-6; D unclear. Trimming cost V 0 bases and J 0 bases, with 9 bases left between them. The germline V gene encodes CDR1 LGHDT and CDR2 YNNKEL (reference sequence). CDR3 length equals 17 residues. CDR3 residues: CASSQDLRSSYNSPLHF. The DNA of the CDR3 is TGTGCCAGCAGCCAAGATCTGAGGAGCTCCTATAATTCACCCCTCCACTTT.

This chain connects TRBV15 to TRBJ2-5; a possible D gene is TRBD2 (6 bases). Germline-derived CDR1 and CDR2 are LNHNV and YYDKDF (reference sequence). Trimming removed 5 bases at V and 5 bases at J, with 21 bases between. This CDR3 comprises 16 residues. CDR3 DNA sequence: TGTGCCACCAGCCGAATACGGGGGACCGGCAGGGAGACCCAGTACTTC. Translation gives CATSRIRGTGRETQYF.

The chain has TRBV3-1 (or the pseudogene TRBV3-2) and TRBJ1-2, with unresolved D. Germline CDR1 and CDR2: LGHDT and YNNKEL (reference sequence). This CDR3 comprises 13 residues. The V gene lost 4 bases and the J gene lost 4 bases, with 10 bases spanning the gap. DNA for the CDR3: TGTGCCAGCAGCCTCCCCCGGGGCTATGGCTACACCTTC. This translates into CASSLPRGYGYTF.

The CDR3 here is CASSLGGDTQETQYF. As DNA, the CDR3 is TGTGCCAGCAGCTTGGGGGGGGACACCCAAGAGACCCAGTACTTC. The chain recombines TRBV7-2 with TRBJ2-5, with a tentative D call TRBD2 (7 bases). The V gene lost 3 bases and the J gene lost 1 base, with 12 bases spanning the gap. The CDR3 sequence is 15 residues long. CDR1 and CDR2 (germline): SGHTA, FQGNSA.